The clone carrying this T cell receptor beta chain appeared a few times. Its specificity is unknown. These data come from a study of cytotoxic CD8 clonotypes in ibrutinib-treated CLL. Overall study context: Response samples came after a median about 12 months of treatment, range 6 to 36. The study recorded mean values of around 250,000 productive templates and 80,000 to 100,000 productive rearrangements per sample.

Findings and caveats of the study: Circulating CD8+ T-cell counts were tracked by baseline clonality, which exceeded that of age-matched healthy donors.

J lost 6 bases, V lost 3 bases, and 4 bases had no gene match. The CDR3 spans 13 residues. The germline V gene encodes CDR1 SQVTM and CDR2 ANQGSEA. A 1 in 200,000 to 1 in 1 million T cell depth was the sequencing target. TCRdb's table, derived via immunoSEQ multiplex PCR, lists solely in-frame clones and lacks some. Of about 140,000 clones in the sample, approximately 75% were seen once. The TCR originated in a human donor with chronic lymphocytic leukemia. The sample here was PBMCs, taken after 12 months of ibrutinib treatment. The V and J genes are TRBV29-1 and TRBJ2-3; 9 nucleotides agree with TRBD2. This CDR3 reads CSVERGGRDTQYF. CDR3 DNA sequence: TGCAGCGTTGAGCGGGGGGGCCGGGATACGCAGTATTTT.